This T cell receptor beta chain was captured in a study of blood T cell repertoires in COVID-19. Study overall: Specimens from acute and convalescent COVID-19 originated in the United States, Italy and Spain. In each case, the material was cDNA or gDNA derived from T cells, B-cell-depleted T cells, or PBMCs.

Germline V gene sequence: CDR1 MDHEN, CDR2 SYDVKM. V was cut by 5 bases and J by 5 bases, with 9 bases left in between. The CDR3 has 12 residues. Per the study methods: How many nucleated cells were present was estimated from reference gene primer amplification. This table comes from immunoSEQ multiplex PCR, and its TCRdb copy is limited to in-frame clones, with some not included. That table furnishes V, J and clone size, whereas the DNA furnished D and trimming. The table has 80,000 or so clones, 70% to 90% seen once; the top ten hold 18%. Sequencing used peripheral blood. The V and J genes are TRBV28 and TRBJ1-2; unclear D gene. This clonotype was sampled from a woman aged 55-69 years with acute or convalescent COVID-19. In nucleotides, the CDR3 is TGTGCCAGCAGTATCCGAGGATATGGCTACACCTTC. Amino acids: CASSIRGYGYTF.